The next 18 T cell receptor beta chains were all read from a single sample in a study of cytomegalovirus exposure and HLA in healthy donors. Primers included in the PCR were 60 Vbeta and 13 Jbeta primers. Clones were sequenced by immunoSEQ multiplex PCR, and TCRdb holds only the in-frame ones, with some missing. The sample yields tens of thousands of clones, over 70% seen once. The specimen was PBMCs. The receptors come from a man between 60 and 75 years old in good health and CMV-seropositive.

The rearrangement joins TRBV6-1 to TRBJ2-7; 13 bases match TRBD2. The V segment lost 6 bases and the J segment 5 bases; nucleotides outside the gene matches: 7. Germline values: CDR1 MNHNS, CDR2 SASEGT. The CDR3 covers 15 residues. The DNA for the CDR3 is TGTGCCAGCAGCCCCGGGACTAGCGGGATCCACGAGCAGTACTTC. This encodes CASSPGTSGIHEQYF.

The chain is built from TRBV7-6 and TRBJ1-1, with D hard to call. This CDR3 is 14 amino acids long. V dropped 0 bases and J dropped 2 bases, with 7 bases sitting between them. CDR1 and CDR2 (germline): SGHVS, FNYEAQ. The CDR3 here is CASSLAPGNTEAFF. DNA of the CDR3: TGTGCCAGCAGCTTAGCGCCAGGAAACACTGAAGCTTTCTTT.

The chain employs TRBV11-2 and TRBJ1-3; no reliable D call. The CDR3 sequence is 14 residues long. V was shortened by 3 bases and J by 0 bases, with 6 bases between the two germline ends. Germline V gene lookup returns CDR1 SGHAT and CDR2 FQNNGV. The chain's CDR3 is CASSFESSGNTIYF. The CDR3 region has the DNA TGTGCCAGCAGCTTTGAGAGCTCTGGAAACACCATATATTTT.

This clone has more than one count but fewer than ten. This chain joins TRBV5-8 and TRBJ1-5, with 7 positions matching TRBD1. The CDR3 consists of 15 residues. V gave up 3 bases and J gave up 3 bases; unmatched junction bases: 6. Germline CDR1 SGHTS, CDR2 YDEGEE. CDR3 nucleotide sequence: TGTGCCAGCAGCTCGGGACAGAAAATCAATCAGCCCCAGCATTTT. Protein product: CASSSGQKINQPQHF.

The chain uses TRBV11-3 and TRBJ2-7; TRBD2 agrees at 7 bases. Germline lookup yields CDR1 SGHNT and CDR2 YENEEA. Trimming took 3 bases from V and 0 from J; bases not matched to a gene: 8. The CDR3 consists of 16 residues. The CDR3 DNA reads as TGTGCCAGCAGCTTTAGTCTAGCGGCTGGCTCCTACGAGCAGTACTTC. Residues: CASSFSLAAGSYEQYF.

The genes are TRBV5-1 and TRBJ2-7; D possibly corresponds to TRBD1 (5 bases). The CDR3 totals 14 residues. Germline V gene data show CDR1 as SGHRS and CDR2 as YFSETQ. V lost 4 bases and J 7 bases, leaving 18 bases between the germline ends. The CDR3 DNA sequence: TGCGCCAGCAGCGGTACGACAGCGTTGGGTGAGCAGTACTTC. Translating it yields CASSGTTALGEQYF.

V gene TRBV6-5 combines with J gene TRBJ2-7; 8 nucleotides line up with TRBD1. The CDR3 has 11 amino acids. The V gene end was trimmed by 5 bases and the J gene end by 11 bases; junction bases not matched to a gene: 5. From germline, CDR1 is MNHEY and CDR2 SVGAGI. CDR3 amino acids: CASSGQGKEYF. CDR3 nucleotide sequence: TGTGCCAGCAGTGGACAGGGTAAAGAGTACTTC.

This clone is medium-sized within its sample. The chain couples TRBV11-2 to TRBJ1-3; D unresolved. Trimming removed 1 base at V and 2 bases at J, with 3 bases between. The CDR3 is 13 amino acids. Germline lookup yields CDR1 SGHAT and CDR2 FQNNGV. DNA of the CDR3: TGTGCCAGCAGCTTAGTTACTGGAAACACCATATATTTT. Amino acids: CASSLVTGNTIYF.

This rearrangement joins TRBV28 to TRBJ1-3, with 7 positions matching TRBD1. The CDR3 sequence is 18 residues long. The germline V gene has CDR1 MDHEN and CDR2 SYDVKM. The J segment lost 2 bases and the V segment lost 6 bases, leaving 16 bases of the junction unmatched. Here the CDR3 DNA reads TGTGCCAGCAGCCTTCCTGGACAGGTGACCTACGCTGGAAACACCATATATTTT. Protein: CASSLPGQVTYAGNTIYF.

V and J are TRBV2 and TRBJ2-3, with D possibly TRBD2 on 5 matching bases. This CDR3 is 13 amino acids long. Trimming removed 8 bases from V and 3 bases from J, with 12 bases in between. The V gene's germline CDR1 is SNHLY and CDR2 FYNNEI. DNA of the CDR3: TGTGCCAGCCTTTCCGGCGGGACAGATACGCAGTATTTT. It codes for CASLSGGTDTQYF. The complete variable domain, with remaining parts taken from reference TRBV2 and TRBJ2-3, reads EPEVTQTPSHQVTQMGQEVILRCVPISNHLYFYWYRQILGQKVEFLVSFYNNEISEKSEIFDDQFSVERPDGSNFTLKIRSTKLEDSAMYFCASLSGGTDTQYFGPGTRLTVL.

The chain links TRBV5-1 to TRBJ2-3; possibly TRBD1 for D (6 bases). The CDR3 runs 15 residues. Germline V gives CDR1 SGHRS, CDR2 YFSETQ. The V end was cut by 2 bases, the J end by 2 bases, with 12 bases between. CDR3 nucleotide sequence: TGCGCCAGCAGCTTCCAGGGGTACCCCACAGATACGCAGTATTTT. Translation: CASSFQGYPTDTQYF.

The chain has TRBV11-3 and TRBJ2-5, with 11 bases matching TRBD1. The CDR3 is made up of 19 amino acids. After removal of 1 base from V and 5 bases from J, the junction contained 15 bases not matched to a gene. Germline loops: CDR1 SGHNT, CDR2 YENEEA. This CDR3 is CASSLGRTGGSGVIETQYF. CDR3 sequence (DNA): TGTGCCAGCAGCTTAGGACGGACAGGGGGCAGTGGGGTGATTGAGACCCAGTACTTC.

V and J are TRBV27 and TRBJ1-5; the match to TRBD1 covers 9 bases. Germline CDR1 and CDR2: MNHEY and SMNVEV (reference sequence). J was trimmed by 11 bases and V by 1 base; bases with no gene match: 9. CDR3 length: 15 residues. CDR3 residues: CASSLYGTGSVSQHF. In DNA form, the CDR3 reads TGTGCCAGCAGTTTATATGGGACAGGGTCGGTCTCCCAGCATTTT.

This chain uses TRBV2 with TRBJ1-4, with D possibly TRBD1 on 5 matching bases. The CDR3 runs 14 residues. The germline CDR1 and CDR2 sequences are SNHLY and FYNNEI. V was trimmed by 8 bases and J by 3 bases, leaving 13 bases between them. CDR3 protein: CASLDSRANEKLFF. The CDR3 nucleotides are TGTGCCAGCCTTGACAGTCGGGCTAATGAAAAACTGTTTTTT.

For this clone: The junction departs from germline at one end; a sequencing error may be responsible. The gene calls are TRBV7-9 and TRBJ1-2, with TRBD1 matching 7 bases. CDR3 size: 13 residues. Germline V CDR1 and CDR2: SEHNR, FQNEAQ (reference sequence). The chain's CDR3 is CSSNPTGQNGYTF. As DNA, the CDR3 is TGTTCCAGCAACCCGACAGGGCAGAATGGCTACACCTTC. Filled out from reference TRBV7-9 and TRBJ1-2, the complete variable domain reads DTGVSQNPRHKITKRGQNVTFRCDPISEHNRLYWYRQTLGQGPEFLTYFQNEAQLEKSRLLSDRFSAERPKGSFSTLEIQRTEQGDSAMYLCSSNPTGQNGYTFGSGTRLTVV.

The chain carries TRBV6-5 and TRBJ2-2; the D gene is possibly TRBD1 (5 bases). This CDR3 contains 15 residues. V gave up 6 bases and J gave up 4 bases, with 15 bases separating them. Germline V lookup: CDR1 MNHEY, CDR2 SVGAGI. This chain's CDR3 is CASRILQGSTGELFF. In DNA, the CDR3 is TGTGCCAGCAGAATTCTGCAGGGCTCCACCGGGGAGCTGTTTTTT.

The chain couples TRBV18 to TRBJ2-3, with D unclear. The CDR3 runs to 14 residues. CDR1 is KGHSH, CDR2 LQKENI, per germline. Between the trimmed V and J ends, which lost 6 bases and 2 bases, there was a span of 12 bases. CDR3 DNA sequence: TGTGCCAGCTCGCAAAGAGATACCACAGATACGCAGTATTTT. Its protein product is CASSQRDTTDTQYF.

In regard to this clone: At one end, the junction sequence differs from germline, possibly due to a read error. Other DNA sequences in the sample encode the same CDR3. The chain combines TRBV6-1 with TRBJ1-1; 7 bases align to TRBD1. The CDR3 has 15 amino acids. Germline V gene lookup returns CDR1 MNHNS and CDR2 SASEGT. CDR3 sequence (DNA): TGTGCCAGTAGTGGGGACAGAGGAAGGGGCACTGAAGCTTTCTTT. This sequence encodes CASSGDRGRGTEAFF.